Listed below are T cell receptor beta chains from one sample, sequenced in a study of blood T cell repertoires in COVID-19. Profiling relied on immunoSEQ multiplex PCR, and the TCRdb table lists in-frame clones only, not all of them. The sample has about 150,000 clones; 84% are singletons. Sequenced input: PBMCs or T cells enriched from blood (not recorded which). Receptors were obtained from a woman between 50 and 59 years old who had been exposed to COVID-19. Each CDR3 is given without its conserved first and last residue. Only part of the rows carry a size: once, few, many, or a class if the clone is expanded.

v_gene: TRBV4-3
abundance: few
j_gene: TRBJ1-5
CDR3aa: ASSRGTGRLPQH

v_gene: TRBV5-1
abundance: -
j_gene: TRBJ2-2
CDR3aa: ASSLEAGVTTGELF

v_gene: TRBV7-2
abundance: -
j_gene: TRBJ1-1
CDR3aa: ASGNRGGDTEAF

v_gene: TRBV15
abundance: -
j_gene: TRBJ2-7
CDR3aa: ATSKTSTYEQY

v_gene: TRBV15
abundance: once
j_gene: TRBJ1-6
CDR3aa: ATSRDRADANSPLH

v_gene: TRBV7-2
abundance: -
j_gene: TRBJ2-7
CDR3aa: ASSWRTSGPYEQY

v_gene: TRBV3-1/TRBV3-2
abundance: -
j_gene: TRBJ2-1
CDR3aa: ASRHTGTGDEQF

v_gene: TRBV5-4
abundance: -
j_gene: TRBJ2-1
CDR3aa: ASSSLSGGLGEQF

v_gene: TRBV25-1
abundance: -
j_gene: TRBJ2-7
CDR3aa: ASGSGLYEQY

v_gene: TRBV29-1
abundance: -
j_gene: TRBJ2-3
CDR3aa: SAGTETDTQY

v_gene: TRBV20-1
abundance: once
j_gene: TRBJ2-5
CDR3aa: SASLHGGNAETQY

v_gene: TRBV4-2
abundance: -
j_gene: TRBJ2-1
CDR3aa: ASSQDRLAGAVRGNEQF

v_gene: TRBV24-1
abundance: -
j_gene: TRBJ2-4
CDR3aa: ATPITPSGRADNIQY

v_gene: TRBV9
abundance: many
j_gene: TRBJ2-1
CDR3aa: ASSVVGGKYNEQF

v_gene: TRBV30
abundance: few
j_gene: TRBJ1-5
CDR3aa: AWSVDNNQPQH

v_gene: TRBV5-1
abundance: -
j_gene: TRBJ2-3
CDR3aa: ASSLGATDTQY

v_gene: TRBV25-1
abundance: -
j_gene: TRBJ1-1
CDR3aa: ASSELSGRGHEAF

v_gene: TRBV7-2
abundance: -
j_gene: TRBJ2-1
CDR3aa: ASSLVAGSEQF

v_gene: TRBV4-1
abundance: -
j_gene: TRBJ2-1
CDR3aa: ATSTGTGRNEQF

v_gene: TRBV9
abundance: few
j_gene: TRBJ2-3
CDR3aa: ASSVWGSGGTDTQY

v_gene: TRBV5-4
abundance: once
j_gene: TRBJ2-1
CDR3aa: ASTSGLAGRDEQF

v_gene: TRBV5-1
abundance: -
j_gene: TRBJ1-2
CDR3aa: ASSSGQGVNYGYT

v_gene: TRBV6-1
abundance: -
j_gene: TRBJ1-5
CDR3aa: ASSEAPPGGLNQPQH

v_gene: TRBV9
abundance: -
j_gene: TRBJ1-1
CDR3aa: ASSRVVGSAEPDF

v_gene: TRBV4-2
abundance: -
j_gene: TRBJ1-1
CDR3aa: ASSQEIQGAVATEAF

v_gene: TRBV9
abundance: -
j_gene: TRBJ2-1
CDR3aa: ASSVEVGRGTYNEQF

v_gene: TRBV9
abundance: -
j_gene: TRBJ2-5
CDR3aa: ASSVTGFQETQY

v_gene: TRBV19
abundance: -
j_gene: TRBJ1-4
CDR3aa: ASRAGQTGGEKLF

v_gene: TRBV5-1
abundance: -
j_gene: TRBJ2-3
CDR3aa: ASSAEGATTAAGGSGYTQY

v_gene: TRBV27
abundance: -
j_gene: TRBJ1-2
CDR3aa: ASSVMGSGEYGYT

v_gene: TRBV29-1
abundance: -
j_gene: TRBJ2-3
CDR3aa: SVESSAILTDTQY

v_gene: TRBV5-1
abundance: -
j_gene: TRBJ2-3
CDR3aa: ASSSRLAGDTQY